Described below is a single T cell receptor beta chain sequence and its context. Its target is not known. The source of the sample is a study of CXCR3-negative and CXCR3-positive naive CD8 T cells. General study points: Greater hydrophobicity was found in TRB CDR3s of CXCR3-positive naive cells than of CXCR3-negative naive cells. Naive CXCR3-positive and CXCR3-negative cells shared similar TRBV-TRBJ usage, unlike memory cells.

Germline V gene data show CDR1 as SGHVS and CDR2 as FQNEAQ. The CDR3 spans 17 residues. The TRB libraries of cDNA were built by UMI-labeled 5' RACE. TCRdb re-called the 5' RACE reads; every CDR3 protein appears as one record, without DNA. Listed are 140,000 to 150,000 distinct CDR3 sequences; under 0.35% falls within the top ten. Input material: naive CXCR3+ CD8+ T cells from blood. Subset meaning: CD45RO-CCR7+CD27+CD95- naive CD8+ T cells expressing CXCR3 (TNR3+). This rearrangement joins TRBV7-8 to TRBJ2-1; absent DNA, TCRdb's TRBD1 call cannot be checked. The TCR comes from a human donor in good health. Some clones in this sample may be carry-over from other donors' samples. CDR3 in amino acids: CASSPPLRGGVLDEQFF. The complete variable domain, with remaining parts taken from reference TRBV7-8 and TRBJ2-1, reads GAGVSQSPRYKVAKRGQDVALRCDPISGHVSLFWYQQALGQGPEFLTYFQNEAQLDKSGLPSDRFFAERPEGSVSTLKIQRTQQEDSAVYLCASSPPLRGGVLDEQFFGPGTRLTVL.